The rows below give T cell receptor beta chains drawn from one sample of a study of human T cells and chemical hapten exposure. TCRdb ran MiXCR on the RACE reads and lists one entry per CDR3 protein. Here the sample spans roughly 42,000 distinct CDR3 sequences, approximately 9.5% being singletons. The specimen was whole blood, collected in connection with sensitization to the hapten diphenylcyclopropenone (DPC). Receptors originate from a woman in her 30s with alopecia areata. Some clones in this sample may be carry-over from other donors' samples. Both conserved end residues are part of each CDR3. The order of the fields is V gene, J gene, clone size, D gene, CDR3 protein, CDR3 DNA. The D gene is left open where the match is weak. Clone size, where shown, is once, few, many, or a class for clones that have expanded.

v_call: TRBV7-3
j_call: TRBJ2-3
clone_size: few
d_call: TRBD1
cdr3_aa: CASSSTGVGTDTQYF
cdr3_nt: TGTGCCAGCAGTTCGACAGGGGTCGGCACAGATACGCAGTATTTT

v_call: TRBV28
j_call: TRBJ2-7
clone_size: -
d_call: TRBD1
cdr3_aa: CASSPTGTGAHEQYF
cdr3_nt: TGTGCCAGCAGTCCCACGGGGACAGGGGCCCACGAGCAGTACTTC

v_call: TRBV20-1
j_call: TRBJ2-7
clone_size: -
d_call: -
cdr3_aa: CSASITALDRPYEQYF
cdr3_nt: TGCAGTGCTAGTATCACTGCTCTGGACAGACCCTACGAGCAGTACTTC

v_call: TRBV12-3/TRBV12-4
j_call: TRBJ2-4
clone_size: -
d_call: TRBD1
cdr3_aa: CASRSGTGVPLYF
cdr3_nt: TGTGCCAGCAGGTCCGGGACAGGGGTACCCTTGTACTTC

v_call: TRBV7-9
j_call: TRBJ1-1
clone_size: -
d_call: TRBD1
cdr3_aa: CASSSPGPARGRLNVNTEAFF
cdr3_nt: TGTGCCAGCAGCTCCCCCGGGCCTGCCAGGGGGCGTTTGAATGTCAACACTGAAGCTTTCTTT

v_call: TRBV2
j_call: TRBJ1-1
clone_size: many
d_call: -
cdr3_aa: CASSGDAYPDTEAFF
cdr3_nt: TGTGCCAGCAGTGGGGACGCCTACCCGGACACTGAAGCTTTCTTT

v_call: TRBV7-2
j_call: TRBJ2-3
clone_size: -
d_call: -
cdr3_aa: CASSPDNLRTDTQYF
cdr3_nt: TGTGCCAGCAGTCCCGACAACCTACGCACAGATACGCAGTATTTT

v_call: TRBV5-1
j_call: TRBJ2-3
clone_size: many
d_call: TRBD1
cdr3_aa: CASSLRVGRGRTDTQYF
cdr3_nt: TGCGCCAGCAGCCTGCGCGTAGGCAGGGGGCGAACAGATACGCAGTATTTT

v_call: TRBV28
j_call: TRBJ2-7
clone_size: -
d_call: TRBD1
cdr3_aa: CASSSGQGLYEQYF
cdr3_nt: TGTGCCAGCAGCTCTGGACAGGGTCTTTACGAGCAGTACTTC

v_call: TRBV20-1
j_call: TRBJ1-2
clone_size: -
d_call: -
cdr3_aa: CSARDRGHYGYTF
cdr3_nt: TGCAGTGCTAGAGACAGGGGACACTATGGCTACACCTTC

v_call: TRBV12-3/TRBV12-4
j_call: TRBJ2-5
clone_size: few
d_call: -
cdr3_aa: CASSLQGPQETQYF
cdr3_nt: TGTGCCAGCAGTTTACAGGGGCCTCAAGAGACCCAGTACTTC

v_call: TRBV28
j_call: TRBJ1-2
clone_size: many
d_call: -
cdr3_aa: CASKYREEDYGYTF
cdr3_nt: TGTGCCAGCAAGTACAGGGAAGAAGACTATGGCTACACCTTC

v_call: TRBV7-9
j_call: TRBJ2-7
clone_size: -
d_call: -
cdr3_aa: CASSLGADPREQYF
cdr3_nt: TGTGCCAGCAGCTTAGGGGCAGACCCGAGGGAGCAGTACTTC

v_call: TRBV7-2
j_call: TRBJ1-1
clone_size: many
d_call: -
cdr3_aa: CASRWGSGVNTEAFF
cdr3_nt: TGTGCCAGCAGGTGGGGGAGTGGGGTGAACACTGAAGCTTTCTTT

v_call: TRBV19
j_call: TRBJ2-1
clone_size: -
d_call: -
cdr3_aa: CASSIPQGRYNEQFF
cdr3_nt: TGTGCCAGTAGTATCCCGCAGGGGCGTTACAATGAGCAGTTCTTC

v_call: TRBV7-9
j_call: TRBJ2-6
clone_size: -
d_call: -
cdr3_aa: CASSQNRVDGANVLTF
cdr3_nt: TGTGCCAGCAGCCAGAACAGGGTGGATGGGGCCAACGTCCTGACTTTC

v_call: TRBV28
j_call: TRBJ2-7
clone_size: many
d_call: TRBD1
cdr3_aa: CASRSSGTGLYEQYF
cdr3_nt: TGTGCCAGCAGATCTTCCGGGACAGGACTGTACGAGCAGTACTTC

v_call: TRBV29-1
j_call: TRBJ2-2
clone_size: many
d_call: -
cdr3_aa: CSVSGASGELFF
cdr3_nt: TGCAGCGTATCTGGGGCGAGCGGGGAGCTGTTTTTT

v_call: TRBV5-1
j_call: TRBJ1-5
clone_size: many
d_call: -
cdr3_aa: CASSLGGDQPQHF
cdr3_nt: TGCGCCAGCAGCTTGGGTGGGGATCAGCCCCAGCATTTT

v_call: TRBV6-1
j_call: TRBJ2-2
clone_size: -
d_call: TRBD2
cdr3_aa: CAVTAGGRTTGELFF
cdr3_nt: TGTGCCGTTACAGCGGGGGGGCGGACCACCGGGGAGCTGTTTTTT

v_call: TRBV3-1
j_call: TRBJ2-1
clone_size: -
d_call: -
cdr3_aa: CASSQGVANEQFF
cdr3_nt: TGTGCCAGCAGCCAAGGGGTAGCTAATGAGCAGTTCTTC

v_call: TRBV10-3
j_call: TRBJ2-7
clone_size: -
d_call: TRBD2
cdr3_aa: CAISEAATSGYEQYF
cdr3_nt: TGTGCCATCAGTGAGGCAGCGACTAGCGGCTACGAGCAGTACTTC

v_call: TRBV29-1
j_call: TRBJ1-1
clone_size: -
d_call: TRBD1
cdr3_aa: CSAMTGGNTEAFF
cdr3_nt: TGCAGCGCTATGACAGGGGGTAACACTGAAGCTTTCTTT

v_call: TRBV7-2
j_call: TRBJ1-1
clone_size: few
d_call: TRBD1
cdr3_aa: CASRKPGGTEAFF
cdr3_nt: TGTGCCAGCAGGAAGCCAGGGGGGACTGAAGCTTTCTTT

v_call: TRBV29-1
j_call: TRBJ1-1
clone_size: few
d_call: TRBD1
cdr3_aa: CSAPGGGLNTEAFF
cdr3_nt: TGCAGCGCCCCAGGGGGGGGGTTGAACACTGAAGCTTTCTTT

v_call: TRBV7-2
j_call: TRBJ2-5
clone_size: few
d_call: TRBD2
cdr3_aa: CASLLAGGTWETQYF
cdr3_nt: TGTGCCAGTTTACTAGCGGGGGGAACCTGGGAGACCCAGTACTTC

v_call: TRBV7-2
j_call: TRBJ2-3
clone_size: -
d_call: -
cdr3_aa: CASSFWGARGTDTQYF
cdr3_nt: TGTGCCAGCAGCTTCTGGGGAGCTCGTGGAACAGATACGCAGTATTTT

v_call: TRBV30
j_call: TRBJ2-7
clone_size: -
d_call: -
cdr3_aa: CAWLDPGGRGYYEQYF
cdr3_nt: TGTGCCTGGCTTGACCCGGGTGGCAGGGGATACTACGAGCAGTACTTC

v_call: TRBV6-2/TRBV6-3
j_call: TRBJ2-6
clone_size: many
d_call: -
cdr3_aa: CASSSGDISGANVLTF
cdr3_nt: TGTGCCAGCAGTTCCGGGGACATTTCTGGGGCCAACGTCCTGACTTTC

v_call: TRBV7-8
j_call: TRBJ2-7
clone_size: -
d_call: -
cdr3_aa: CASSLDRNSYEQYF
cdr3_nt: TGTGCCAGCAGCTTAGACCGAAACTCCTACGAGCAGTACTTC

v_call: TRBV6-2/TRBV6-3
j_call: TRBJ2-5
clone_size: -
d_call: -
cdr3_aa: CASSQSWETQYF
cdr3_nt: TGTGCCAGCAGCCAATCGTGGGAGACCCAGTACTTC

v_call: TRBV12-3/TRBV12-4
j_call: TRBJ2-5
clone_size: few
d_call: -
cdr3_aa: CASTLRSAGGQETQYF
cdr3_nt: TGTGCCAGCACCCTCCGTAGCGCGGGCGGCCAAGAGACCCAGTACTTC

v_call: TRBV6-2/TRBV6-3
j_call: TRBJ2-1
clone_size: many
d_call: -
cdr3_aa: CASSRLDEQFF
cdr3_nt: TGTGCCAGCAGTCGTCTGGATGAGCAGTTCTTC

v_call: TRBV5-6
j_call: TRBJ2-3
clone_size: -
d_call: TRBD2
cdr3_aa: CASSSFSGSSTDTQYF
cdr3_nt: TGTGCCAGCAGCTCGTTTAGCGGGAGCAGCACAGATACGCAGTATTTT

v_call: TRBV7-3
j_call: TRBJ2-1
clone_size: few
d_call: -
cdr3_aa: CASSLSGGMGNEQFF
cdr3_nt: TGTGCCAGCAGCTTATCCGGGGGAATGGGGAATGAGCAGTTCTTC

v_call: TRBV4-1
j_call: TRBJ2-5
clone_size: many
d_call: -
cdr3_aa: CASSPQGKYQETQYF
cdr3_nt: TGCGCCAGCAGCCCTCAGGGGAAGTACCAAGAGACCCAGTACTTC

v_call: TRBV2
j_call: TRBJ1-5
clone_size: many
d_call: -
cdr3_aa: CASKGPSNQPQHF
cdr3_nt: TGTGCCAGCAAGGGCCCTAGCAATCAGCCCCAGCATTTT